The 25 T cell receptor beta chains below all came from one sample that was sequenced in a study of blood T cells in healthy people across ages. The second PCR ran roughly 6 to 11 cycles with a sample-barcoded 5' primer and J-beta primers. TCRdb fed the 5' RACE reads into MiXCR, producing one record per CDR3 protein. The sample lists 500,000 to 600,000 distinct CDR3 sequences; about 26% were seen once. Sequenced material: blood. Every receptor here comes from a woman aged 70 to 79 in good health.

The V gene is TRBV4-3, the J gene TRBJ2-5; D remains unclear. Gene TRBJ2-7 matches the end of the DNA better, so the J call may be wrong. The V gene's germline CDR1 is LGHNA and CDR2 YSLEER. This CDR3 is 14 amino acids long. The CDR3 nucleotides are TGCGCCAGCAGCCAAGATTGGCCCGTCTACGAGCAGTACTTC. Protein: CASSQDWPVYEQYF.

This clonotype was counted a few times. This CDR3 is CASSRSGTGTYSGANVLTF. The CDR3 bases are TGCGCCAGCAGCCGCTCCGGGACAGGGACCTACTCTGGGGCCAACGTCCTGACTTTC. The V call is TRBV4-3, the J call TRBJ2-6, with 9 bases aligning to TRBD1. CDR1 LGHNA and CDR2 YSLEER come from the germline V gene. V shed 4 bases and J 0 bases; nucleotides not matched to a gene: 10. The CDR3 consists of 19 residues.

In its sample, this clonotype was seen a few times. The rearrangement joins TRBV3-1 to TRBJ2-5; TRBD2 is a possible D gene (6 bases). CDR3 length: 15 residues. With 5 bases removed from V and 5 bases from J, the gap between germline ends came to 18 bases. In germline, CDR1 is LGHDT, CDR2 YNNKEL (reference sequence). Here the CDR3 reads CASSTPQGGYETQYF. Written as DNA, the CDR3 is TGTGCCAGCAGCACCCCCCAAGGAGGGTACGAGACCCAGTACTTC.

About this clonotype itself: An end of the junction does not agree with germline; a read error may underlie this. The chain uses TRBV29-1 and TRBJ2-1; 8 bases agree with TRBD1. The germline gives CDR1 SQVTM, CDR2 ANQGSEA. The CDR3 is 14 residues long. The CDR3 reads CSVYGQGAGNEQLF. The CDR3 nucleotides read TGCAGCGTGTATGGGCAGGGGGCAGGAAATGAGCAGTTGTTC.

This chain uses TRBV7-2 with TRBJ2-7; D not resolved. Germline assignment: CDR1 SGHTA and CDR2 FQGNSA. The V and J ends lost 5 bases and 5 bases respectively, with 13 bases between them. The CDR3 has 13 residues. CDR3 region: CASSETSLNEQYF. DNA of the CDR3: TGTGCCAGCAGCGAAACTTCTTTGAACGAGCAGTACTTC.

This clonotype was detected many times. CDR3 amino acids: CASTATGSSYNEQFF. The CDR3 region has the DNA TGTGCCAGCACGGCTACAGGTAGCTCCTACAATGAGCAGTTCTTC. V gene TRBV6-1 combines with J gene TRBJ2-1; TRBD1 is a possible D gene (5 bases). Germline V gene sequence: CDR1 MNHNS, CDR2 SASEGT. The CDR3 spans 15 residues. V was cut by 7 bases and J by 0 bases, with 13 bases left in between.

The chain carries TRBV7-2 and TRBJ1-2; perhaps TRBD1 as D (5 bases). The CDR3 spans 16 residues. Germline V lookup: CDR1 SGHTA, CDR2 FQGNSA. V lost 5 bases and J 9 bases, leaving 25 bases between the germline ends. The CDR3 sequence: CASSPSRGRPEDSYTF. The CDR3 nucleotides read TGTGCCAGCAGCCCATCACGGGGTCGTCCGGAGGACAGCTACACCTTC.

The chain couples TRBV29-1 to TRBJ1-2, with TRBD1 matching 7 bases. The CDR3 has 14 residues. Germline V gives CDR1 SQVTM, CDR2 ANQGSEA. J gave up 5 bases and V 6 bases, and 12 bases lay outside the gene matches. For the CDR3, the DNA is TGCAGCGTCACATCTCCGACAGGGTCTTATGGCTACACCTTC. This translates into CSVTSPTGSYGYTF. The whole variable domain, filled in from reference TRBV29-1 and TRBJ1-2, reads SAVISQKPSRDICQRGTSLTIQCQVDSQVTMMFWYRQQPGQSLTLIATANQGSEATYESGFVIDKFPISRPNLTFSTLTVSNMSPEDSSIYLCSVTSPTGSYGYTFGSGTRLTVV.

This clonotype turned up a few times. As DNA, the CDR3 is TGTGCCAGCACGGGACAGGCGAATGAGCAGTTCTTC. Protein product: CASTGQANEQFF. The genes are TRBV2 and TRBJ2-1, with 8 bases fitting TRBD1. CDR3 length equals 12 residues. J gave up 7 bases and V 7 bases, and 3 bases lay outside the gene matches. Germline V gene sequence: CDR1 SNHLY, CDR2 FYNNEI.

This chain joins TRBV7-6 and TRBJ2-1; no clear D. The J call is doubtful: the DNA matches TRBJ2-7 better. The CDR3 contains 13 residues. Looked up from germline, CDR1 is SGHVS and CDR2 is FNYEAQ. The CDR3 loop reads CASSLARNYEQYF. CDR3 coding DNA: TGTGCCAGCAGCTTAGCAAGGAACTACGAGCAGTACTTC.

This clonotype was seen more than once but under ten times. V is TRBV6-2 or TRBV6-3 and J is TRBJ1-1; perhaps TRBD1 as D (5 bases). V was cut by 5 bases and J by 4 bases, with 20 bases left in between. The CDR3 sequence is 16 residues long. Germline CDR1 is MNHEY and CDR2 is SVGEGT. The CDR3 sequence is CASSTTRGLGVTEAFF. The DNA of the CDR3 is TGTGCCAGCAGTACAACTCGGGGCCTGGGAGTCACTGAAGCTTTCTTT.

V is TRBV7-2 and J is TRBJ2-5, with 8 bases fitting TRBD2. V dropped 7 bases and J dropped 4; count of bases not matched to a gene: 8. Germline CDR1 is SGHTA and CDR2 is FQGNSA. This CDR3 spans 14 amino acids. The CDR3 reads CASKQGRGGETQYF. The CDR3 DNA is TGTGCCAGCAAACAGGGACGGGGGGGAGAGACCCAGTACTTC.

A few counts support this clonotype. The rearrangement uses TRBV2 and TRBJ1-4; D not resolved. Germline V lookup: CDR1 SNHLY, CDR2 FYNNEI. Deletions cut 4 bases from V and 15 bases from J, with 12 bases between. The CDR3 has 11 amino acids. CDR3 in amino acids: CASSAVGWMFF. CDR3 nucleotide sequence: TGTGCCAGCAGTGCGGTGGGGTGGATGTTTTTT.

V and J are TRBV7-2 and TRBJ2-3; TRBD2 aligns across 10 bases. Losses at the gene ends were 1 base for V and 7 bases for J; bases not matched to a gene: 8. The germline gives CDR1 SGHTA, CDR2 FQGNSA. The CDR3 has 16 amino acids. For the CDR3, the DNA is TGTGCCAGCAGCTTAGAGTTAGTAGCGGGGGGCCATACGCAGTATTTT. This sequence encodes CASSLELVAGGHTQYF.

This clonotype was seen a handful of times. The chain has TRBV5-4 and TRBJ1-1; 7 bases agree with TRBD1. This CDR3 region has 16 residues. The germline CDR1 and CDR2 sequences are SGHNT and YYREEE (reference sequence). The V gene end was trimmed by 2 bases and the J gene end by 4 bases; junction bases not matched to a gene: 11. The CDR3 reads CASSLGTAIPGTEAFF. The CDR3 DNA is TGTGCCAGCAGCTTAGGGACAGCGATCCCGGGCACTGAAGCTTTCTTT.

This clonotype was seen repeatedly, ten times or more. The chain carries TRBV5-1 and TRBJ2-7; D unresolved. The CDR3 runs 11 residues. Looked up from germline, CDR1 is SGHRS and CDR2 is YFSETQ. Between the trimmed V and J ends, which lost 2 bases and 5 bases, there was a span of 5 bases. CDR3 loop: CASSLDHEQYF. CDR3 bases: TGCGCCAGCAGCTTAGACCACGAGCAGTACTTC.

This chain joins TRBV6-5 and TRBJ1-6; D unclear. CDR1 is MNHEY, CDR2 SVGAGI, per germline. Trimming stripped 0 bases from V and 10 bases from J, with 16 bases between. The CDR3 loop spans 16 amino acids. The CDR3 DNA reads TGTGCCAGCAGTTACTCGAGCCAGCCGAGGAACTCACCCCTCCACTTT. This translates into CASSYSSQPRNSPLHF.

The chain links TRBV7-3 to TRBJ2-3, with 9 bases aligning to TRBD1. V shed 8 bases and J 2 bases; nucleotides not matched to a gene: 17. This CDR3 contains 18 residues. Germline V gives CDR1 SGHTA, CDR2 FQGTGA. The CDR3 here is CASPLREQGALDTDTQYF. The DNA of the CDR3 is TGTGCCAGCCCGCTCCGAGAACAGGGGGCGTTGGACACAGATACGCAGTATTTT.

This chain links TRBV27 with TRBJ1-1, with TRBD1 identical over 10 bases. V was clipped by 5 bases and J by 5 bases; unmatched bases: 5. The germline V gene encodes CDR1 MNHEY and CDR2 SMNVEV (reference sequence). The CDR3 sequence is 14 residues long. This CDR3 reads CASSDRDRGTEAFF. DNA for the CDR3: TGTGCCAGCAGTGATCGGGACAGGGGAACTGAAGCTTTCTTT.

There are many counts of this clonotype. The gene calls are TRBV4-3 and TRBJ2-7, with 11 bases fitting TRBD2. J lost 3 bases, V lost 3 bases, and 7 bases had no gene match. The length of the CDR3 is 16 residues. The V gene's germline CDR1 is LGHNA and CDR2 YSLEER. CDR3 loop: CASSHTTSGVSYEQYF. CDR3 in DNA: TGCGCCAGCAGCCACACGACTAGCGGGGTAAGCTACGAGCAGTACTTC.

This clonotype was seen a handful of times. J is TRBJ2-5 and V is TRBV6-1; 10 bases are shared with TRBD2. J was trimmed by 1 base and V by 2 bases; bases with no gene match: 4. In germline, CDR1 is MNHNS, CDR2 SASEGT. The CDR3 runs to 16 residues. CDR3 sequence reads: CASSELAGAFQETQYF. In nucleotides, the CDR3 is TGTGCCAGCAGTGAACTAGCGGGGGCGTTCCAAGAGACCCAGTACTTC.

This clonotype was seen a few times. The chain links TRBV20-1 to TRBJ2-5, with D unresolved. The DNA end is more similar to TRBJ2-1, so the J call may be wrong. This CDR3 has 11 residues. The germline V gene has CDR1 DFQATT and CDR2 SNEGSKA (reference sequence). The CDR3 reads CSAARTNEQFF. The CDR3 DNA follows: TGCAGTGCTGCTAGAACAAATGAGCAGTTCTTC.

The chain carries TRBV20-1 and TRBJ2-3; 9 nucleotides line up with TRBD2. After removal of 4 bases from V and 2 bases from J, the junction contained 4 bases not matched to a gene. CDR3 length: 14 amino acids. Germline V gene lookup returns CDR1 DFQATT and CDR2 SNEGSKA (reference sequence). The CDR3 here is CSAKSGGTTDTQYF. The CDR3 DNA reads TGCAGTGCTAAGAGCGGGGGGACCACAGATACGCAGTATTTT.

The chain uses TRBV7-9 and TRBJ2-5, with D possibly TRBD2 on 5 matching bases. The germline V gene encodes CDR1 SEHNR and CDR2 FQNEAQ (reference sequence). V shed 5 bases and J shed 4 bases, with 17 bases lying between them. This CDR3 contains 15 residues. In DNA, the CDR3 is TGTGCCAGCAGCCCTCGACTGGAGGCGGGAGAGACCCAGTACTTC. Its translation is CASSPRLEAGETQYF.

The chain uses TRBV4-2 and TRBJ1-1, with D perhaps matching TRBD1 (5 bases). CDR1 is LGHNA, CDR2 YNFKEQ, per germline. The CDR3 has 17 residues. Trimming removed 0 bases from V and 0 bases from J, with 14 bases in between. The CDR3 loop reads CASSQDIAGHLNTEAFF. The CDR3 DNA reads TGTGCCAGCAGCCAAGATATTGCGGGGCATTTGAACACTGAAGCTTTCTTT.